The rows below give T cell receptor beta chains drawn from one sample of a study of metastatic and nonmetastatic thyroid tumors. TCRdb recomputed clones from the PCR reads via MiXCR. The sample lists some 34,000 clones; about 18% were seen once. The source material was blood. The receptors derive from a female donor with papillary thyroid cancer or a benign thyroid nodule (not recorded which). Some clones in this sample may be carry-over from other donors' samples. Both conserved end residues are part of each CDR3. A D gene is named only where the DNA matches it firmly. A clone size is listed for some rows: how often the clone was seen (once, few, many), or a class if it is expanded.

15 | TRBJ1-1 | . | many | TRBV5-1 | CASSLTLQGNTEAFF | TGCGCCAGCAGCTTGACGTTACAGGGGAACACTGAAGCTTTCTTT
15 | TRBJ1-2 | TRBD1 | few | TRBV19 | CASSQMGTAAGGYTF | TGTGCCAGTAGTCAAATGGGGACAGCGGCTGGTGGCTACACCTTC
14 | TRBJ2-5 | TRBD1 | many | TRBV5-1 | CASRIGQGAETQYF | TGCGCCAGTAGAATCGGGCAGGGGGCTGAGACCCAGTACTTC
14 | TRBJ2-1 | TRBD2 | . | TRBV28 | CASQREGSHNEQLF | TGTGCCAGCCAGCGGGAGGGCTCCCACAATGAGCAGCTCTTC
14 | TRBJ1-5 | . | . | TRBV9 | CASIVRGDDQPQHF | TGTGCCAGCATCGTAAGGGGAGATGACCAGCCCCAGCATTTT
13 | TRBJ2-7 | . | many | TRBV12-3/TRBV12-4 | CASRGDTYYEQYF | TGTGCCAGCAGGGGGGACACCTACTACGAGCAGTACTTC
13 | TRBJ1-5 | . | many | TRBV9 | CASSVDANQPQHF | TGTGCCAGCAGCGTAGACGCGAATCAGCCCCAGCATTTT
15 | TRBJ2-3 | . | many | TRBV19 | CASTEGDGSTDTQYF | TGTGCCAGTACCGAGGGGGACGGAAGCACAGATACGCAGTATTTT
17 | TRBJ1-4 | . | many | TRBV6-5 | CASSYWGGSATNEKLFF | TGTGCCAGCAGTTACTGGGGGGGGAGCGCGACTAATGAAAAACTGTTTTTT
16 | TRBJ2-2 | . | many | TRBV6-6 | CASSYRAPSLTGELFF | TGTGCCAGCAGTTACAGGGCTCCCTCCCTCACCGGGGAGCTGTTTTTT
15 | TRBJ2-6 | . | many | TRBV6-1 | CASSEEGTGANVLTF | TGTGCCAGCAGTGAAGAGGGAACTGGGGCCAACGTCCTGACTTTC
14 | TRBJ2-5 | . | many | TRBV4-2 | CASSQAQFQETQYF | TGTGCCAGCAGCCAAGCCCAGTTTCAAGAGACCCAGTACTTC
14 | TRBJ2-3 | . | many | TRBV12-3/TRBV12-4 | CASARGASTDTQYF | TGTGCCAGCGCGCGCGGGGCTAGCACAGATACGCAGTATTTT
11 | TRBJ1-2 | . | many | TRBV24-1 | CATSGGYGYTF | TGTGCCACCAGTGGGGGCTATGGCTACACCTTC
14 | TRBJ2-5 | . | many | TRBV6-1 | CASRSGGTPETQYF | TGTGCCAGCAGGAGCGGCGGGACGCCCGAGACCCAGTACTTC
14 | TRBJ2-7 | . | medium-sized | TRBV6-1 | CASRTGLSSYEQYF | TGTGCCAGCAGAACGGGACTGAGCTCCTACGAGCAGTACTTC
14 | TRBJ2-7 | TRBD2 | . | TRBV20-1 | CSAATSGFSYEQYF | TGCAGTGCTGCTACTAGCGGGTTCTCCTACGAGCAGTACTTC
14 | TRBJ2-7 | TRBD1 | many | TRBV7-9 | CASSAGQVTYEQYF | TGTGCCAGCAGCGCTGGACAGGTGACCTACGAGCAGTACTTC
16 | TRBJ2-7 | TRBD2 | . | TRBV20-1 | CSSRGAGEGVLYEQYF | TGCAGTTCTAGAGGTGCCGGGGAGGGCGTTCTTTACGAGCAGTACTTC
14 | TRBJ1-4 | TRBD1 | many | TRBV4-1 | CASSIDRVNEKLFF | TGCGCCAGCAGCATCGACAGGGTCAATGAAAAACTGTTTTTT
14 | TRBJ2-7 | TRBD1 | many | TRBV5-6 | CASSPGTGEYEQYF | TGTGCCAGCAGCCCCGGGACAGGAGAATACGAGCAGTACTTC